This entry describes one T cell receptor beta chain. Its target is unknown. None of the glioblastoma patients had an isocitrate dehydrogenase mutation. Before vaccination, two weeks after the third vaccination, and at progression, PBMC were collected. The repertoire was sequenced with immunoSEQ multiplex PCR; TCRdb's copy has only in-frame clones and lacks some. The table records 45,000 to 55,000 clones, about 85% of them present only once. V gave up 5 bases and J gave up 0 bases; unmatched junction bases: 3. Germline loops: CDR1 LNHDA, CDR2 SQIVND (reference sequence). The CDR3 runs to 14 residues. The sample belongs to a study of glioma-infiltrating T cells after dendritic cell vaccination. Study results and caveats: No direct clonality-survival link was found; a diverse polyclonal response may matter.

The rearrangement joins TRBV19 to TRBJ2-7; 8 positions agree with TRBD1. The clonotype originates from a human donor with glioblastoma. The specimen was blood, collected before dendritic cell vaccination. CDR3 DNA sequence: TGTGCCAGTAGTGGACAGGGTAACTCCTACGAGCAGTACTTC. This gives the protein CASSGQGNSYEQYF. Drawing the rest from reference TRBV19 and TRBJ2-7, the complete variable domain is DGGITQSPKYLFRKEGQNVTLSCEQNLNHDAMYWYRQDPGQGLRLIYYSQIVNDFQKGDIAEGYSVSREKKESFPLTVTSAQKNPTAFYLCASSGQGNSYEQYFGPGTRLTVT.